The clone carrying this T cell receptor (beta chain) has only one observation. The CDR3 covers 17 residues. CDR1 is MDHEN and CDR2 is SYDVKM in the germline V gene. Trimming removed 6 bases from V and 5 bases from J, with 23 bases in between. This record comes from a study of shared clonotypes between healthy human individuals. Sequencing was performed with immunoSEQ multiplex PCR; in TCRdb, only in-frame clones are kept and a portion is missing. The sample shows about 690,000 clones, 80% to 95% of them seen only once. This chain links TRBV28 with TRBJ2-4, with a possible D match to TRBD2 (5 bases). The sample taken for sequencing was memory CD8+ T cells from PBMCs. Subset meaning: CD45RO+ cells pooled with CCR7-negative TemRA cells. The source of this sequence is a man aged 18-30 years in good health. Some clones in this sample may be carry-over from other donors' samples. CDR3 protein: CASRATGSEGGENIQYF. CDR3 nucleotides: TGTGCCAGCAGGGCGACGGGTTCAGAGGGTGGCGAAAACATTCAGTACTTC.